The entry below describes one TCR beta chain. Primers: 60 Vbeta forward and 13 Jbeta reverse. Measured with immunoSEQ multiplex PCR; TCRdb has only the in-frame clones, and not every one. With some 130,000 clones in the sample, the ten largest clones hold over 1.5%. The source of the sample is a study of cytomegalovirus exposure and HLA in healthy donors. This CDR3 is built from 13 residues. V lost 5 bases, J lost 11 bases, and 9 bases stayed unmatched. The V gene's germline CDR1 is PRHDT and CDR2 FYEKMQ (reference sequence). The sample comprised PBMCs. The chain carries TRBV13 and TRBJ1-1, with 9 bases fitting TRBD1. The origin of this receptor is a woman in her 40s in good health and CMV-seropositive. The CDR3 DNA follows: TGTGCCAGCAGCCCAACGGGGACAGGGATGGCTTTCTTT. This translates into CASSPTGTGMAFF.